Below, 17 T cell receptor beta chains from the same sample are listed, as sequenced in a study of human T cells and chemical hapten exposure. Specified time point: patch test 1, 2 weeks after DPC sensitization. Treatment given: therapeutic diphenylcyclopropenone sensitization with weekly scalp DPC. TCRdb reprocessed the RACE reads with MiXCR, giving one entry per CDR3 protein. The sample carries around 190,000 distinct CDR3 sequences, approximately 20% recorded once. The input for sequencing was whole blood, taken in connection with sensitization to the hapten diphenylcyclopropenone (DPC). Every receptor here comes from a woman between 50 and 59 years old with alopecia areata. Some clones in this sample may be carry-over from other donors' samples.

CDR3: CASSLGGRGATYEQYF. Here the CDR3 DNA reads TGTGCCAGCAGCTTAGGGGGAAGGGGCGCGACCTACGAGCAGTACTTC. The V call is TRBV11-2, the J call TRBJ2-7, with D tentatively TRBD1 (5 bases). The CDR3 is 16 amino acids. V lost 1 base, J lost 2 bases, and 15 bases lay in between. From germline, CDR1 is SGHAT and CDR2 FQNNGV.

This chain joins TRBV5-1 and TRBJ1-3, with a weak D call TRBD1 (5 bases). V was shortened by 3 bases and J by 4 bases, with 11 bases between the two germline ends. This CDR3 has 14 amino acids. Germline-derived CDR1 and CDR2 are SGHRS and YFSETQ. The CDR3, as DNA: TGCGCCAGCAGCTCCGGGACTCGGGGAAACACCATATATTTT. As protein: CASSSGTRGNTIYF.

This clonotype has just a few counts. V is TRBV29-1 and J is TRBJ2-1, with 9 bases aligning to TRBD2. Germline V CDR1 and CDR2: SQVTM, ANQGSEA. J gave up 4 bases and V 4 bases, and 11 bases lay outside the gene matches. The CDR3 length is 16 residues. As DNA, the CDR3 is TGCAGCGTTGTAGTCGGCGGGAGGGCCTCTTACAATGAGCAGTTCTTC. Encoded protein: CSVVVGGRASYNEQFF.

The V call is TRBV12-3 or TRBV12-4, the J call TRBJ1-5, with 8 bases aligning to TRBD1. Losses at the gene ends were 6 bases for V and 7 bases for J; bases not matched to a gene: 8. This CDR3 contains 14 residues. The CDR3 region has the DNA TGTGCCAGCAGAAAACAGGGGGGCGGCCAGCCCCAGCATTTT. Translated, it gives CASRKQGGGQPQHF.

The chain combines TRBV7-9 with TRBJ2-5, with 12 bases matching TRBD1. This CDR3 is built from 16 residues. Germline values: CDR1 SEHNR, CDR2 FQNEAQ (reference sequence). J was trimmed by 5 bases and V by 1 base; bases with no gene match: 5. Here the CDR3 reads CASSLDWGQGAETQYF. CDR3 in DNA: TGTGCCAGCAGCTTAGATTGGGGACAGGGGGCTGAGACCCAGTACTTC.

The rearrangement uses TRBV4-1 and TRBJ1-1; 8 bases line up with TRBD1. Losses at the gene ends were 4 bases for V and 3 bases for J; bases not matched to a gene: 13. Germline CDR1 MGHRA, CDR2 YSYEKL. The CDR3 totals 17 residues. Here the CDR3 DNA reads TGCGCCAGCAGCCCGACTTTTATTAGGACAGGGCACACTGAAGCTTTCTTT. It is translated as CASSPTFIRTGHTEAFF.

The chain recombines TRBV20-1 with TRBJ2-1; D perhaps matches TRBD2 (6 bases). V lost 6 bases to trimming and J lost 7 bases, with 10 bases between them. The length of the CDR3 is 11 residues. Germline assignment: CDR1 DFQATT and CDR2 SNEGSKA (reference sequence). The CDR3, as DNA: TGCAGTGCCCGTCGGGGGAATGAGCAGTTCTTC. Residues: CSARRGNEQFF.

This clonotype was seen only a few times. The chain combines TRBV5-1 with TRBJ1-1; TRBD1 agrees at 7 bases. The CDR3 is 15 amino acids. Germline V CDR1 and CDR2: SGHRS, YFSETQ. Trimming at V came to 0 bases and at J to 1 base, leaving 3 bases not matched to a gene. CDR3 sequence reads: CASSLDRGQNTEAFF. CDR3 DNA sequence: TGCGCCAGCAGCTTGGACAGGGGTCAGAACACTGAAGCTTTCTTT.

In its sample, this clonotype was seen many times. CDR3 nucleotides: TGTGCCAGCAGCTTTACGGACACTGAAGCTTTCTTT. Translated: CASSFTDTEAFF. This chain links TRBV2 with TRBJ1-1; D is unresolved. The germline V gene encodes CDR1 SNHLY and CDR2 FYNNEI. Trimming shortened V by 6 bases and J by 3 bases, and 8 bases separated the two germline ends. The CDR3 has 12 residues.

A few counts support this clonotype. The rearrangement uses TRBV25-1 and TRBJ2-2, with 7 bases fitting TRBD1. The germline V gene has CDR1 MGHDK and CDR2 SYGVNS. This CDR3 comprises 16 residues. The junction had 12 bases not matched to a gene; V was cut back by 4 bases and J by 7 bases. In DNA form, the CDR3 reads TGTGCCAGCAGTGCTCTGACAGGGATAATGAGCGGGGAGCTGTTTTTT. The encoded protein is CASSALTGIMSGELFF.

In this sample, this clonotype turned up a few times. The J gene is TRBJ2-2, the V gene TRBV29-1; 12 nucleotides agree with TRBD1. V lost 7 bases to trimming and J lost 11 bases; unmatched junction nucleotides: 8. The CDR3 extends over 13 amino acids. CDR1 is SQVTM, CDR2 ANQGSEA, per germline. Here the CDR3 reads CSAAGTGGVELFF. The DNA of the CDR3 is TGCAGCGCAGCCGGGACAGGGGGCGTAGAGCTGTTTTTT.

This clonotype was observed a handful of times. The chain carries TRBV10-3 and TRBJ2-7; D not certain. Per germline, CDR1 ENHRY and CDR2 SYGVKD. The V and J ends lost 6 bases and 5 bases respectively, with 11 bases between them. The CDR3 contains 12 residues. The CDR3 DNA sequence: TGTGCCATCAGCGGGCCTACCCACGAGCAGTACTTC. It specifies CAISGPTHEQYF.

This clonotype was observed a handful of times. The rearrangement links TRBV7-9 to TRBJ2-7; no clear D. V shed 5 bases and J shed 5 bases, with 10 bases lying between them. Germline-derived CDR1 and CDR2 are SEHNR and FQNEAQ (reference sequence). This CDR3 has 12 residues. CDR3 sequence: CASSLIFHEQYF. As DNA, the CDR3 is TGTGCCAGCAGCCTCATCTTCCACGAGCAGTACTTC.

The chain has TRBV5-4 and TRBJ2-1; TRBD1 matches at 7 bases. V lost 4 bases and J lost 6; bases outside the gene matches: 16. Germline CDR1 is SGHNT and CDR2 is YYREEE (reference sequence). The CDR3 sequence is 17 residues long. The CDR3 DNA sequence: TGTGCCAGCAGCCCCGGTAGGGGGCGAGTCCCGACCAATGAGCAGTTCTTC. The encoded protein is CASSPGRGRVPTNEQFF.

The chain combines TRBV20-1 with TRBJ2-5; D could derive from TRBD1 or TRBD2 (6 bases each). The CDR3 loop spans 14 amino acids. V lost 1 base to trimming and J lost 5 bases, with 14 bases between them. CDR1 is DFQATT and CDR2 is SNEGSKA in the germline V gene (reference sequence). Written as DNA, the CDR3 is TGCAGTGCTAGAGTAGGGGGAGGAGTGGAGACCCAGTACTTC. Protein: CSARVGGGVETQYF.

The chain has TRBV5-1 and TRBJ1-3; the D gene is possibly TRBD1 (6 bases). The CDR3 consists of 16 residues. Trimming stripped 0 bases from V and 2 bases from J, with 12 bases between. Germline V CDR1 and CDR2: SGHRS, YFSETQ. The CDR3 here is CASSLDVGGTGNTIYF. The CDR3 region has the DNA TGCGCCAGCAGCTTGGACGTAGGGGGGACTGGAAACACCATATATTTT.

The chain is built from TRBV18 and TRBJ1-2; 7 bases agree with TRBD1. Per germline, CDR1 KGHSH and CDR2 LQKENI. The V and J ends lost 4 bases and 3 bases, in that order; junction bases with no gene match: 5. The CDR3 is made up of 14 amino acids. Here the CDR3 reads CASSQYTGDYGYTF. CDR3 sequence (DNA): TGTGCCAGCTCACAATATACAGGGGACTATGGCTACACCTTC. Complete variable domain (other parts from reference TRBV18 and TRBJ1-2): NAGVMQNPRHLVRRRGQEARLRCSPMKGHSHVYWYRQLPEEGLKFMVYLQKENIIDESGMPKERFSAEFPKEGPSILRIQQVVRGDSAAYFCASSQYTGDYGYTFGSGTRLTVV.